These 22 T cell receptor beta chains were sequenced from one sample in a study of blood T cell repertoires in COVID-19. The data were produced by immunoSEQ multiplex PCR, yet TCRdb's version contains in-frame clones alone and is incomplete. Altogether 240,000 or so clones are present, 87% being singletons, with the ten largest covering 6% to 9%. Sequencing was carried out using peripheral blood. Receptors originate from a man aged 55 to 69 who had recovered from COVID-19.

This chain connects TRBV30 to TRBJ2-2, with 9 bases matching TRBD1. The V gene's germline CDR1 is GTSNPN and CDR2 SVGIG (reference sequence). Losses at the gene ends were 5 bases for V and 5 bases for J; bases not matched to a gene: 3. The CDR3 length is 13 residues. The CDR3 bases are TGTGCCTGGGGACAGGGGTTGACCGGGGAGCTGTTTTTT. Its translation is CAWGQGLTGELFF.

The chain employs TRBV27 and TRBJ1-2; D call uncertain. The CDR3 spans 13 residues. With 3 bases removed from V and 4 bases from J, the gap between germline ends came to 9 bases. Germline V gene data show CDR1 as MNHEY and CDR2 as SMNVEV (reference sequence). The CDR3 spells CASSLRQAYGYTF. CDR3 DNA: TGTGCCAGCAGTTTGCGCCAGGCCTATGGCTACACCTTC.

The chain recombines TRBV6-5 with TRBJ2-7, with D perhaps TRBD1 (6 bases). The V end was cut by 6 bases, the J end by 2 bases, with 14 bases between. The CDR3 runs 14 residues. Germline V gives CDR1 MNHEY, CDR2 SVGAGI. CDR3 loop: CASSLRDTAYEQYV. The CDR3 DNA follows: TGTGCCAGCAGCCTCCGGGACACCGCCTACGAGCAGTACGTC.

The V call is TRBV7-9, the J call TRBJ2-1; 14 bases are shared with TRBD2. Trimming removed 0 bases from V and 3 bases from J; junction bases left unmatched: 1. The CDR3 covers 17 residues. CDR1 is SEHNR and CDR2 is FQNEAQ in the germline V gene (reference sequence). Written as DNA, the CDR3 is TGTGCCAGCAGCTTAGCGGGACTAGCGGGGGACTACAATGAGCAGTTCTTC. It codes for CASSLAGLAGDYNEQFF.

V usage is TRBV27 and J usage is TRBJ2-3; 8 bases line up with TRBD2. Germline V gene sequence: CDR1 MNHEY, CDR2 SMNVEV (reference sequence). The ends lost 6 bases at V and 0 bases at J; junction bases unmatched: 8. The CDR3 runs 16 residues. CDR3 sequence: CASSRPGLVSTDTQYF. The CDR3 region has the DNA TGTGCCAGCAGCCGACCGGGACTAGTCAGCACAGATACGCAGTATTTT.

In this sample, this clone turned up a few times. The genes are TRBV6-5 and TRBJ2-7; D unclear. CDR1 is MNHEY, CDR2 SVGAGI, per germline. There are 11 residues in the CDR3. The V end was cut by 5 bases, the J end by 4 bases, with 6 bases between. DNA for the CDR3: TGTGCCAGCAGTCAACATTACGAGCAGTACTTC. It codes for CASSQHYEQYF.

The V call is TRBV18, the J call TRBJ2-7; D ambiguous. This CDR3 region has 12 residues. Germline lookup yields CDR1 KGHSH and CDR2 LQKENI. Trimming removed 4 bases at V and 2 bases at J, with 6 bases between. CDR3 nucleotides: TGTGCCAGCTCACAAGAGACCTACGAGCAGTACGTC. Translation gives CASSQETYEQYV.

This chain uses TRBV6-6 with TRBJ2-3; 9 nucleotides match TRBD2. The V gene end was trimmed by 0 bases and the J gene end by 2 bases; junction bases not matched to a gene: 3. The germline CDR1 and CDR2 sequences are MNHNY and SVGAGI (reference sequence). The CDR3 consists of 16 residues. The CDR3 region is CASSYSSSGNTDTQYF. As DNA, the CDR3 is TGTGCCAGCAGTTACTCGTCTAGCGGGAACACAGATACGCAGTATTTT.

This clone was recorded only once. The rearrangement links TRBV19 to TRBJ1-1; D might be TRBD1 (6 bases). V lost 5 bases, J lost 1 base, and 17 bases lay in between. Germline CDR1 and CDR2: LNHDA and SQIVND (reference sequence). CDR3 length: 16 residues. The CDR3 DNA sequence: TGTGCCAGTAGTTCGGTGGGTCAGGGACAGAACACTGAAGCTTTCTTT. As protein: CASSSVGQGQNTEAFF.

This clone has a single count. The chain combines TRBV28 with TRBJ2-7; 11 nucleotides line up with TRBD1. There are 14 residues in the CDR3. Losses at the gene ends were 4 bases for V and 6 bases for J; bases not matched to a gene: 5. The germline V gene encodes CDR1 MDHEN and CDR2 SYDVKM. CDR3 bases: TGTGCCAGCAGTTACCCGGGACAGGGGGGCGAGCAGTACGTC. This encodes CASSYPGQGGEQYV.

J is TRBJ2-1 and V is TRBV21-1; the tabulated D call, TRBD1, remains unverified against the DNA. TRBV21-1 is shown as a pseudogene. The CDR3 has 13 amino acids. The CDR3 nucleotides read TGTGCCAGCAGTGACAGATCCTACAATGAGCAGTTCTTC. Translation gives CASSDRSYNEQFF.

This rearrangement joins TRBV5-8 to TRBJ2-2, with 8 nucleotides matching TRBD2. The V gene's germline CDR1 is SGHTS and CDR2 YDEGEE. J was trimmed by 5 bases and V by 3 bases; bases with no gene match: 12. CDR3 length: 17 residues. In DNA, the CDR3 is TGTGCCAGCAGCTCCCCGGGCTCGGCGGGGGGAACCGGGGAGCTGTTTTTT. It specifies CASSSPGSAGGTGELFF.

The chain employs TRBV12-5 and TRBJ2-7; D is perhaps TRBD1 (5 bases). CDR3 length: 13 residues. Looked up from germline, CDR1 is LGHNT and CDR2 is FRNRAP. Trimming pared 6 bases from V and 1 base from J, leaving 10 bases between. CDR3 sequence: CASGSGQSYEQYF. The DNA for the CDR3 is TGTGCTAGTGGATCCGGACAATCCTACGAGCAGTACTTC.

The chain combines TRBV14 with TRBJ1-3; 7 bases match TRBD1. From germline, CDR1 is SGHDN and CDR2 FVKESK. J gave up 0 bases and V 4 bases, and 12 bases lay outside the gene matches. The length of the CDR3 is 18 residues. The CDR3 loop reads CASSPLITGVISGNTIYF. Here the CDR3 DNA reads TGTGCCAGCAGCCCACTTATTACAGGGGTTATCTCTGGAAACACCATATATTTT.

The chain combines TRBV19 with TRBJ1-6; the match to TRBD1 covers 10 bases. The CDR3 length is 17 residues. Germline lookup yields CDR1 LNHDA and CDR2 SQIVND (reference sequence). With 5 bases clipped from V and 7 bases from J, the junction kept 11 bases outside the gene matches. The CDR3 sequence: CASSGRDRGVVNSPLHF. The CDR3 nucleotides are TGTGCCAGTAGTGGCCGGGACAGGGGTGTAGTAAATTCACCCCTCCACTTT.

This clone was seen a few times. The chain joins TRBV5-1 to TRBJ1-5; 11 bases line up with TRBD1. This CDR3 has 16 amino acids. V trimming: 4 bases; J trimming: 3 bases; junction bases outside the gene matches: 6. Germline CDR1 and CDR2: SGHRS and YFSETQ. DNA of the CDR3: TGCGCCAGCAGCCAGGGACAGGGGGGATCCAATCAGCCCCAGCATTTT. Translated, it gives CASSQGQGGSNQPQHF.

The V call is TRBV6-1, the J call TRBJ1-1; D remains ambiguous. The V end lost 3 bases, the J end lost 11 bases, and 10 bases lay between the germline ends. Germline values: CDR1 MNHNS, CDR2 SASEGT. CDR3 length: 11 residues. This CDR3 reads CASSDLSVAFF. The CDR3, as DNA: TGTGCCAGCAGTGACCTCTCTGTCGCTTTCTTT.

This clone occurred a few times. This sequence joins TRBV19 and TRBJ2-7; 7 bases map to TRBD1. After removal of 5 bases from V and 7 bases from J, the junction contained 8 bases not matched to a gene. Germline V lookup: CDR1 LNHDA, CDR2 SQIVND (reference sequence). CDR3 length: 13 amino acids. CDR3 DNA: TGTGCCAGTAGTGGCAGGGGGATTGGAGAGCAGTACTTC. Translated, it gives CASSGRGIGEQYF.

This clone was seen just once. The chain employs TRBV12-3 or TRBV12-4 and TRBJ2-2; D is unclear. The CDR3 runs to 11 residues. V lost 4 bases and J lost 10, with 7 bases in between. CDR3 DNA: TGTGCCAGCAGTTCCTTAGAGGAGCTGTTTTTT. Translated, it gives CASSSLEELFF.

The genes are TRBV9 and TRBJ2-5, with TRBD1 as a possible D gene (5 bases). V gave up 3 bases and J gave up 2 bases, with 11 bases separating them. The length of the CDR3 is 14 residues. Germline values: CDR1 SGDLS, CDR2 YYNGEE. The CDR3: CASSARTTQETQYF. Written as DNA, the CDR3 is TGTGCCAGCAGCGCTAGGACAACACAAGAGACCCAGTACTTC.

Comment on this clone: Additional DNA sequences in this sample encode the identical CDR3. The rearrangement links TRBV6-5 to TRBJ2-3, with a possible D match to TRBD2 (6 bases). Germline V gene sequence: CDR1 MNHEY, CDR2 SVGAGI. V was pared by 6 bases and J by 0 bases, with 10 bases between. The CDR3 has 14 amino acids. CDR3 bases: TGTGCCAGCAGGGAGGGCTTAAGCACAGATACGCAGTATTTT. Encoded protein: CASREGLSTDTQYF.

The J gene is TRBJ1-2, the V gene TRBV11-2; 7 bases are a match to TRBD1. Trimming at V came to 5 bases and at J to 8 bases, leaving 11 bases not matched to a gene. The length of the CDR3 is 14 residues. Germline-derived CDR1 and CDR2 are SGHAT and FQNNGV. The DNA of the CDR3 is TGTGCCAGCAGCCCACGGACAGGAGTGATGGGCTACACCTTC. It codes for CASSPRTGVMGYTF. Using reference TRBV11-2 and TRBJ1-2 for the parts outside the CDR3, the full variable domain is EAGVAQSPRYKIIEKRQSVAFWCNPISGHATLYWYQQILGQGPKLLIQFQNNGVVDDSQLPKDRFSAERLKGVDSTLKIQPAKLEDSAVYLCASSPRTGVMGYTFGSGTRLTVV.